The sequence of this T cell receptor (beta chain) was determined in a study of blood T cell repertoires in COVID-19 (dated by TCRdb to 2018 to 2020). For context, the study as a whole: Collaborator samples came from the United States, Italy and Spain and covered acute and convalescent phases of COVID-19. The repertoires were released in a freely available public database meant as a resource for research on the immune response to SARS-CoV-2. Where available, HLA class I and class II types were taken from metadata supplied by the sample provider and were not determined by assay-based typing. Nearly every sample came with metadata listing a de-identified subject ID, COVID-19 status, age in years and sex. Deeply sampled blood TCRbeta repertoires from subjects exposed to, actively infected with, or recovered from COVID-19 were included in the dataset. The samples were drawn from two sources: the first 160 participants of the ongoing ImmuneRACE study, and approximately 1,300 subjects contributed by 6 global collaborators. The material from the prospective study consisted of cDNA or gDNA derived from T cells, B-cell-depleted T cells, or PBMCs.

The immunoSEQ Assay, a bias-controlled multiplex PCR, was used to amplify TCRbeta CDR3 regions from genomic DNA. The paper's data handling went like this. Nucleated cell counts per sample were estimated from amplification of reference gene primers within the assay. To quantify the absolute abundance of each unique TCRbeta CDR3 rearrangement, sequence reads were collapsed and filtered. For each sample, productive Simpson clonality was calculated as the square root of Simpson's diversity index over productive rearrangements. Here the immuneACCESS table is served through TCRdb, limited to in-frame sequences with V and J called. Missing clones are a known gap in these copies; in checked studies unresolved V genes cover under half, and the rest lacks a known reason. The DNA was the basis for D and trimming; V, J and clone size are from that table. The sample yields roughly 180,000 clones; roughly 83% were counted once. The ten largest clones take up around 8.6% of the sample.

The research as a whole found: How much clinical and demographic metadata was included differed by source and by participant, and the metadata was provided uncurated.

In the prospective study, participants were roughly 18 to 95 years old, resided in fewer than 25 geographic areas of the United States, and were enrolled through a virtual design. Cohort assignment in the prospective study relied on participant-reported clinical history from a screening survey and a study questionnaire. For ImmuneRACE Cohort 3, a participant was defined as recovered based on two consecutive negative NP/OP PCR tests, clearance by a healthcare professional, or resolution of symptoms. Mobile phlebotomists in the prospective study collected whole blood, serum and a nasopharyngeal or oropharyngeal swab from every participant. Additional blood draws and questionnaires over an approximately 2-month period could optionally be provided by prospective study participants. Blood samples from the prospective study were shipped frozen or at room temperature prior to DNA extraction. This clone was counted a single time. What antigen it recognizes has not been identified. The record has no base qualities; no much larger clone is one base away.

The germline V end is reduced by 6 bases and the J end by 1 base; junction bases left unmatched: 10. The CDR3 goes from the cysteine to the phenylalanine over 17 residues. Solely the CDR3 DNA is kept, with 51 bases framed from the first base. CDR1 and CDR2, per the germline V gene, are SGHRS and YFSETQ. The rearrangement combines TRBV5-1 with TRBJ2-2, with 9 junctional bases fitting TRBD2. The sequence was collected from a woman younger than 45 who had recovered from COVID-19. Sequencing used PBMCs or T cells enriched from blood (not recorded which). The bases are TGCGCCAGCAAACTATATGGAGCGGGAGGGAACACCGGGGAGCTGTTTTTT. Its translation is CASKLYGAGGNTGELFF.